One sample yielded the 27 T cell receptor beta chains listed below, sequenced in a study of patients and donors after allogeneic stem cell transplantation. TCRdb reanalysed the RT-PCR reads using MiXCR and keeps one entry per CDR3 protein. The sample consists of about a million distinct CDR3 sequences, more than 15% of them appearing once. What was sequenced was blood, either unsorted or a sorted T cell fraction (not recorded which). The receptor source for this set is a human donor who was either an allogeneic HSCT recipient or a stem cell or donor lymphocyte infusion donor (not recorded which). It is not recorded whose cells these are; they may come from a transplant donor.

J is TRBJ2-7 and V is TRBV20-1; 13 bases are a match to TRBD2. The germline V gene has CDR1 DFQATT and CDR2 SNEGSKA (reference sequence). Trimming cost V 6 bases and J 3 bases; bases outside gene matches: 8. The CDR3 consists of 15 residues. The CDR3 sequence: CSASGRTSGSYEQYF. The CDR3 DNA follows: TGCAGTGCCAGCGGACGGACTAGCGGGAGCTACGAGCAGTACTTC.

This clonotype was counted between two and nine times. CDR3 coding DNA: TGTGCCAGCAGCTTGGACAGGGGGCCAAATCAGCCCCAGCATTTT. It translates to CASSLDRGPNQPQHF. The chain is built from TRBV11-1 and TRBJ1-5; 11 bases are a match to TRBD1. Germline V lookup: CDR1 SGHAT, CDR2 FQDESV (reference sequence). The CDR3 sequence is 15 residues long. Trimming cost V 3 bases and J 4 bases; bases outside gene matches: 2.

In its sample, this clonotype was seen many times. This chain links TRBV6-5 with TRBJ2-7; TRBD1 is a possible D gene (5 bases). Germline CDR1 reads MNHEY; CDR2 reads SVGAGI. CDR3 size: 14 residues. The V end was cut by 4 bases, the J end by 2 bases, with 12 bases between. DNA for the CDR3: TGTGCCAGCAGTTCCCTCGGCAGGGCCTACGAGCAGTACTTC. Translated, it gives CASSSLGRAYEQYF.

This clonotype was counted a few times. The V call is TRBV10-3, the J call TRBJ2-1; D is unresolved. Germline CDR1 and CDR2: ENHRY and SYGVKD. There are 14 residues in the CDR3. Trimming stripped 5 bases from V and 4 bases from J, with 12 bases between. The CDR3 sequence is CAISNPRDYNEQFF. The DNA of the CDR3 is TGTGCCATCAGTAACCCTAGGGATTACAATGAGCAGTTCTTC.

The V and J genes are TRBV11-2 and TRBJ1-3, with a possible D match to TRBD1 (5 bases). Germline V gene data show CDR1 as SGHAT and CDR2 as FQNNGV. The CDR3 sequence is 15 residues long. V shed 6 bases and J shed 4 bases, with 16 bases lying between them. CDR3 nucleotide sequence: TGTGCCAGCAGAGCCGTTCAGGGTACCGGAAACACCATATATTTT. This translates into CASRAVQGTGNTIYF.

This clonotype was counted only a few times. J is TRBJ2-1 and V is TRBV4-2; D unclear. From germline, CDR1 is LGHNA and CDR2 YNFKEQ. The CDR3 is 13 residues long. The V end lost 3 bases, the J end lost 12 bases, and 15 bases lay between the germline ends. CDR3 sequence reads: CASSHVGRLVQFF. In DNA form, the CDR3 reads TGTGCCAGCAGCCATGTGGGAAGGTTGGTGCAGTTCTTC.

This clonotype has only a few counts. The chain uses TRBV5-1 and TRBJ2-7, with 7 positions matching TRBD2. The CDR3 sequence is 14 residues long. CDR1 SGHRS and CDR2 YFSETQ come from the germline V gene. V shed 2 bases, J shed 5 bases, and the junction held 7 bases outside the gene matches. The CDR3 nucleotides are TGCGCCAGCAGCTTCCGCGGGAGTAACGACGAGCAGTACTTC. Its translation: CASSFRGSNDEQYF.

This clonotype was picked up a small number of times. The chain uses TRBV30 and TRBJ1-4; TRBD1 might be the D (5 bases). The CDR3 loop spans 13 amino acids. Germline V CDR1 and CDR2: GTSNPN, SVGIG (reference sequence). With 4 bases removed from V and 8 bases from J, the gap between germline ends came to 14 bases. Written as DNA, the CDR3 is TGTGCCTGGACCAAGGGATGGGGCGAAAAACTGTTTTTT. Translating it yields CAWTKGWGEKLFF.

This clonotype was observed many times. A junction end diverges from the germline sequence, so it may reflect a read error. The chain carries TRBV7-9 and TRBJ2-5; no reliable D call. Germline CDR1 reads SEHNR; CDR2 reads FQNEAQ (reference sequence). This CDR3 has 12 residues. CDR3 nucleotides: TGCGCCAGCAGCTTGGGGAAAGAGACCCAGTACTTC. The encoded protein is CASSLGKETQYF.

This chain links TRBV12-3 or TRBV12-4 with TRBJ2-3; 10 bases map to TRBD1. V was clipped by 9 bases and J by 0 bases; unmatched bases: 9. The CDR3 runs to 16 residues. The CDR3 region is CASDRGRGLSTDTQYF. The CDR3 DNA reads TGTGCCAGTGACAGGGGGCGCGGACTCAGCACAGATACGCAGTATTTT.

The V gene is TRBV11-2, the J gene TRBJ2-5; 8 bases fit TRBD2. Germline lookup yields CDR1 SGHAT and CDR2 FQNNGV. CDR3 length: 16 residues. The trim removed 1 base at V and 4 bases at J, leaving 8 bases unmatched. Written as DNA, the CDR3 is TGTGCCAGCAGCTTAGGCTGGCCGGGAGGGGGAGAGACCCAGTACTTC. The encoded protein is CASSLGWPGGGETQYF.

This clonotype turned up a few times. The rearrangement uses TRBV5-1 and TRBJ1-1; a weak D match, TRBD1 (6 bases). The CDR3 is 15 amino acids. CDR1 and CDR2 (germline): SGHRS, YFSETQ. Trimming stripped 3 bases from V and 1 base from J, with 13 bases between. This CDR3 is CASSWKQGSNTEAFF. CDR3 DNA sequence: TGCGCCAGCAGCTGGAAACAGGGATCGAACACTGAAGCTTTCTTT.

V is TRBV24-1 and J is TRBJ2-7, with D tentatively TRBD2 (6 bases). CDR3 size: 12 residues. The ends were cut back, 5 bases at V and 5 bases at J, with 9 bases in the middle. Germline CDR1 KGHDR, CDR2 SFDVKD. The DNA for the CDR3 is TGTGCCACCAGTGGGGGGAGGAACGAGCAGTACTTC. Translated, it gives CATSGGRNEQYF.

The sample holds a few counts of this clonotype. The V and J genes are TRBV7-8 and TRBJ1-4; no reliable D call. V shed 1 base and J shed 4 bases, with 10 bases lying between them. CDR1 SGHVS and CDR2 FQNEAQ come from the germline V gene. The CDR3 has 15 residues. CDR3: CASSLGRAFNEKLFF. In nucleotides, the CDR3 is TGTGCCAGCAGCTTAGGACGGGCTTTTAATGAAAAACTGTTTTTT.

Only a few counts were recorded for this clonotype. This rearrangement joins TRBV29-1 to TRBJ1-2, with no clear D. The germline CDR1 and CDR2 sequences are SQVTM and ANQGSEA. This CDR3 comprises 11 residues. The ends were cut back, 7 bases at V and 7 bases at J, with 13 bases in the middle. The CDR3 sequence is CSDWSEPGYTF. The CDR3 coding sequence is TGCAGCGACTGGTCCGAACCTGGCTACACCTTC.

This clonotype was counted only a few times. This chain connects TRBV29-1 to TRBJ2-2; 10 nucleotides match TRBD2. The germline gives CDR1 SQVTM, CDR2 ANQGSEA. Losses at the gene ends were 2 bases for V and 7 bases for J; bases not matched to a gene: 7. CDR3 length: 15 amino acids. CDR3 amino acids: CSVEPSGRLGGELFF. In DNA, the CDR3 is TGCAGCGTTGAACCTAGCGGGAGACTGGGCGGGGAGCTGTTTTTT.

This clonotype occurred a few times. This chain links TRBV28 with TRBJ2-2; 9 nucleotides line up with TRBD1. With V trimmed by 6 bases and J by 4 bases, 9 bases remained unmatched. The CDR3 is 16 amino acids. Looked up from germline, CDR1 is MDHEN and CDR2 is SYDVKM. The CDR3 protein is CASSPGQGIGTGELFF. The DNA for the CDR3 is TGTGCCAGCAGCCCGGGACAGGGAATAGGCACCGGGGAGCTGTTTTTT.

The chain combines TRBV7-2 with TRBJ2-3; 10 positions match TRBD2. Unmatched junction bases numbered 6, after V lost 4 bases and J lost 2 bases. CDR3 length: 16 amino acids. From germline, CDR1 is SGHTA and CDR2 FQGNSA. The CDR3: CASSSSGRGSTDTQYF. In DNA form, the CDR3 reads TGTGCCAGCAGCTCAAGCGGGAGGGGATCCACAGATACGCAGTATTTT. Supplemented by reference TRBV7-2 and TRBJ2-3, the full variable domain reads GAGVSQSPSNKVTEKGKDVELRCDPISGHTALYWYRQSLGQGLEFLIYFQGNSAPDKSGLPSDRFSAERTGGSVSTLTIQRTQQEDSAVYLCASSSSGRGSTDTQYFGPGTRLTVL.

In this sample, this clonotype turned up a few times. The rearrangement links TRBV12-3 or TRBV12-4 to TRBJ1-2; D ambiguous. CDR3 length: 13 amino acids. Trimming shortened V by 5 bases and J by 2 bases, and 9 bases separated the two germline ends. The CDR3 sequence is CASSGEGNYGYTF. DNA for the CDR3: TGTGCCAGCAGTGGGGAGGGAAACTATGGCTACACCTTC.

The chain couples TRBV7-2 to TRBJ2-5; 8 bases are shared with TRBD1. Looked up from germline, CDR1 is SGHTA and CDR2 is FQGNSA. V shed 4 bases, J shed 7 bases, and the junction held 11 bases outside the gene matches. The CDR3 has 15 amino acids. CDR3 in amino acids: CASSSAEVTGVTQYF. In DNA, the CDR3 is TGTGCCAGCAGCTCCGCCGAGGTGACAGGGGTGACCCAGTACTTC.

This clonotype came up a few times. This rearrangement joins TRBV27 to TRBJ2-1, with 13 bases fitting TRBD2. CDR3 length equals 16 residues. V dropped 1 base and J dropped 4; count of bases not matched to a gene: 1. Germline V gene lookup returns CDR1 MNHEY and CDR2 SMNVEV (reference sequence). DNA for the CDR3: TGTGCCAGCAGTTTATGGACTAGCGGGAGATACAATGAGCAGTTCTTC. Translated, it gives CASSLWTSGRYNEQFF.

This clonotype was recorded a few times. The chain joins TRBV6-5 to TRBJ2-6; D may be TRBD1 (5 bases). V shed 2 bases and J shed 2 bases, with 13 bases lying between them. Germline V gene data show CDR1 as MNHEY and CDR2 as SVGAGI. This CDR3 has 17 residues. The CDR3 loop reads CASSYSIAGTGANVLTF. CDR3 DNA sequence: TGTGCCAGCAGTTACAGTATTGCAGGGACTGGGGCCAACGTCCTGACTTTC.

This clonotype was seen a few times. This chain connects TRBV3-1 to TRBJ2-3, with a tentative D call TRBD1 (5 bases). CDR1 and CDR2 from the germline V gene are LGHDT and YNNKEL (reference sequence). V was cut by 2 bases and J by 4 bases, with 16 bases left in between. The CDR3 has 16 residues. The CDR3 reads CASSQWLDKGADTQYF. The CDR3 coding sequence is TGTGCCAGCAGCCAATGGTTAGACAAAGGGGCAGATACGCAGTATTTT.

The chain joins TRBV11-2 to TRBJ2-1; 12 nucleotides match TRBD2. V gave up 1 base and J gave up 7 bases; unmatched junction bases: 14. The germline V gene encodes CDR1 SGHAT and CDR2 FQNNGV. This CDR3 comprises 19 residues. The CDR3 nucleotides are TGTGCCAGCAGCTTAGTAGGGCAGACTAGCGGGGGCCGGAGGAATGAGCAGTTCTTC. This sequence encodes CASSLVGQTSGGRRNEQFF. Using reference TRBV11-2 and TRBJ2-1 for the parts outside the CDR3, the full variable domain is EAGVAQSPRYKIIEKRQSVAFWCNPISGHATLYWYQQILGQGPKLLIQFQNNGVVDDSQLPKDRFSAERLKGVDSTLKIQPAKLEDSAVYLCASSLVGQTSGGRRNEQFFGPGTRLTVL.

The chain couples TRBV11-2 to TRBJ2-1; TRBD2 aligns across 9 bases. CDR1 and CDR2 (germline): SGHAT, FQNNGV. Trimming at V came to 1 base and at J to 3 bases, leaving 13 bases not matched to a gene. CDR3 size: 19 residues. The CDR3 here is CASSLVMAGGPLSYNEQFF. Written as DNA, the CDR3 is TGTGCCAGCAGCTTAGTGATGGCGGGAGGGCCCCTTAGCTACAATGAGCAGTTCTTC.

This clonotype was counted between two and nine times. The gene calls are TRBV5-1 and TRBJ2-1; D perhaps matches TRBD2 (5 bases). Germline V gene lookup returns CDR1 SGHRS and CDR2 YFSETQ. CDR3 length: 16 amino acids. Trimming pared 0 bases from V and 6 bases from J, leaving 16 bases between. CDR3 protein: CASSLEAKGDFNEQFF. CDR3 in DNA: TGCGCCAGCAGCTTGGAGGCCAAGGGAGACTTCAATGAGCAGTTCTTC.

This rearrangement joins TRBV2 to TRBJ2-6, with a possible D match to TRBD1 (6 bases). The CDR3 sequence is 16 residues long. V was pared by 5 bases and J by 0 bases, with 11 bases between. CDR1 and CDR2 (germline): SNHLY, FYNNEI. The CDR3 DNA reads TGTGCCAGCAGTACGGACAGTCCCTCTGGGGCCAACGTCCTGACTTTC. Amino acid sequence: CASSTDSPSGANVLTF.